These 15 T cell receptor beta chains were all obtained from the same sample, sequenced in a study of cytomegalovirus exposure and HLA in healthy donors (dated by TCRdb to 2015 to 2018). The library was obtained by the immunoSEQ multiplex PCR assay. For the multiplex PCR, a mixture combining 60 forward primers for TCR Vbeta segments and 13 reverse primers for TCR Jbeta segments was used. TCRdb limited this immuneACCESS table to in-frame rearrangements with V and J called. A share of clones is missing; checked studies link under half to unresolved V genes, and the rest is unexplained. Present in this sample are some 190,000 clones, 70% to 80% of which were seen just once. The ten top clones hold around 1.5% of the sample. Sequencing input: PBMCs. The receptors here all came from a man in his late teens or twenties in good health and CMV-seronegative.

The chain employs TRBV10-3 and TRBJ1-1; 9 nucleotides match TRBD1. The V and J ends lost 8 bases and 5 bases, in that order; junction bases with no gene match: 12. Per germline, CDR1 ENHRY and CDR2 SYGVKD. This CDR3 region has 15 residues. For the CDR3, the DNA is TGTGCCATCCAACCCACACAGGGGGCACGGACTGAAGCTTTCTTT. This codes for CAIQPTQGARTEAFF.

The chain recombines TRBV14 with TRBJ1-1, with 8 bases matching TRBD1. Germline assignment: CDR1 SGHDN and CDR2 FVKESK. CDR3 size: 14 residues. The J segment lost 6 bases and the V segment lost 2 bases, leaving 5 bases of the junction unmatched. The CDR3 region has the DNA TGTGCCAGCAGCCAATCCGGACAGGGCTCTGAAGCTTTCTTT. Its translation: CASSQSGQGSEAFF.

The V call is TRBV14, the J call TRBJ1-1; 11 bases line up with TRBD1. Trimming cost V 4 bases and J 7 bases; bases outside gene matches: 5. Germline V gene sequence: CDR1 SGHDN, CDR2 FVKESK. The CDR3 sequence is 14 residues long. The CDR3 here is CASSLGQGAGEAFF. CDR3 bases: TGTGCCAGCAGCCTTGGACAGGGGGCTGGTGAAGCTTTCTTT.

This chain connects TRBV5-6 to TRBJ2-5; D not certain. The closer fit of TRBJ2-7 to the DNA end suggests the J call may be wrong. This CDR3 has 13 residues. CDR1 and CDR2 (germline): SGHDT, YYEEEE. For the CDR3, the DNA is TGTGCCAGCAGCTTGCCTCCCTCCTACGAGCAGTACTTC. Encoded protein: CASSLPPSYEQYF.

The chain carries TRBV5-1 and TRBJ1-1, with no clear D. Per germline, CDR1 SGHRS and CDR2 YFSETQ. The V and J ends lost 0 bases and 0 bases respectively, with 6 bases between them. The length of the CDR3 is 14 residues. CDR3 DNA: TGCGCCAGCAGCTTGGGGGCAGTGAACACTGAAGCTTTCTTT. Residues: CASSLGAVNTEAFF.

J is TRBJ1-2 and V is TRBV9; the D gene is possibly TRBD1 (5 bases). The CDR3 contains 15 residues. V dropped 0 bases and J dropped 1 base, with 10 bases sitting between them. Germline V gives CDR1 SGDLS, CDR2 YYNGEE. The CDR3 nucleotides read TGTGCCAGCAGCGTAGGTGGGCAGGGTAACTATGGCTACACCTTC. Residues: CASSVGGQGNYGYTF.

The chain joins TRBV11-3 to TRBJ1-4; 9 bases map to TRBD1. CDR3 length equals 19 residues. Germline CDR1 and CDR2: SGHNT and YENEEA. Trimming cost V 5 bases and J 0 bases; bases outside gene matches: 13. Here the CDR3 DNA reads TGTGCCAGCAGCCTTAGTGGGACAGGGAGGACCGCAACTAATGAAAAACTGTTTTTT. This sequence encodes CASSLSGTGRTATNEKLFF.

The V and J genes are TRBV18 and TRBJ2-7, with TRBD1 matching over 9 bases. The V segment lost 2 bases and the J segment 5 bases; nucleotides outside the gene matches: 7. The CDR3 covers 15 residues. Germline CDR1 and CDR2: KGHSH and LQKENI. Written as DNA, the CDR3 is TGTGCCAGCTCACCAACAGGGGGCGTCGGGCACGAGCAGTACTTC. It specifies CASSPTGGVGHEQYF.

This clone appeared once. The chain is built from TRBV27 and TRBJ2-3; TRBD1 matches 7 bases. CDR1 and CDR2 (germline): MNHEY, SMNVEV (reference sequence). Trimming cost V 6 bases and J 1 base; bases outside gene matches: 7. The CDR3 spans 15 residues. Written as DNA, the CDR3 is TGTGCCAGCAGGCACCGACAGGGAGGCACAGATACGCAGTATTTT. Translated: CASRHRQGGTDTQYF.

A single count supports this clone. The chain joins TRBV5-1 to TRBJ1-2; 7 positions agree with TRBD1. V lost 5 bases and J lost 3; bases outside the gene matches: 4. CDR3 length equals 13 residues. The germline V gene has CDR1 SGHRS and CDR2 YFSETQ. The CDR3: CASRSQGDYGYTF. Written as DNA, the CDR3 is TGCGCCAGCAGGAGCCAGGGGGACTATGGCTACACCTTC.

The chain combines TRBV5-1 with TRBJ1-1; possible D gene TRBD1, 6 bases. This CDR3 has 15 amino acids. The V and J ends lost 4 bases and 1 base respectively, with 14 bases between them. The V gene's germline CDR1 is SGHRS and CDR2 YFSETQ. The CDR3 region is CASSNSGTTNTEAFF. For the CDR3, the DNA is TGCGCCAGCAGCAACTCCGGGACAACGAACACTGAAGCTTTCTTT.

The rearrangement uses TRBV27 and TRBJ2-5; TRBD2 aligns across 14 bases. In germline, CDR1 is MNHEY, CDR2 SMNVEV (reference sequence). There are 16 residues in the CDR3. Trimming removed 4 bases from V and 4 bases from J; junction bases left unmatched: 5. The CDR3, as DNA: TGTGCCAGCAGTTCCTCCGGGACTAGCGGGGGAGAGACCCAGTACTTC. This sequence encodes CASSSSGTSGGETQYF.

The rearrangement uses TRBV19 and TRBJ1-5, with TRBD1 identical over 8 bases. The V gene end was trimmed by 7 bases and the J gene end by 5 bases; junction bases not matched to a gene: 10. Germline V gives CDR1 LNHDA, CDR2 SQIVND (reference sequence). The CDR3 spans 15 residues. The CDR3 DNA reads as TGTGCCAGTAACCCATCAGGGGGCTGGTATCAGCCCCAGCATTTT. Translation gives CASNPSGGWYQPQHF.

V gene TRBV7-8 combines with J gene TRBJ2-7; 10 positions match TRBD2. CDR1 and CDR2 (germline): SGHVS, FQNEAQ. V was clipped by 5 bases and J by 6 bases; unmatched bases: 10. The CDR3 sequence is 15 residues long. The CDR3 DNA follows: TGTGCCAGCAGCATTTCTCTAGCGGGAGACAGCGAGCAGTACTTC. This sequence encodes CASSISLAGDSEQYF. Full variable domain (missing parts from reference TRBV7-8 and TRBJ2-7): GAGVSQSPRYKVAKRGQDVALRCDPISGHVSLFWYQQALGQGPEFLTYFQNEAQLDKSGLPSDRFFAERPEGSVSTLKIQRTQQEDSAVYLCASSISLAGDSEQYFGPGTRLTVT.

The chain has TRBV20-1 and TRBJ2-7; tentatively, D is TRBD1 (5 bases). The V and J ends lost 3 bases and 5 bases respectively, with 8 bases between them. Germline CDR1 reads DFQATT; CDR2 reads SNEGSKA (reference sequence). This CDR3 region has 11 residues. The chain's CDR3 is CSASSGNEQYF. The CDR3 nucleotides read TGCAGTGCTAGCTCAGGGAACGAGCAGTACTTC.